A selection of T cell receptor beta chains follows, all from one sample in a study of blood T cell repertoires in COVID-19. Only in-frame clones appear in the TCRdb table, and some are missing; sequencing was by immunoSEQ multiplex PCR. This sample has tens of thousands of clones; about 90% occur once, and the top ten carry under 6%. The specimen sequenced was peripheral blood. These receptors were obtained from a human donor in a cohort sampled during active COVID-19. The CDR3 runs from the conserved cysteine through the conserved F or W. Fields, in order: clone size, D gene, V gene, CDR3 length, J gene, CDR3 protein, CDR3 DNA. A D gene is named only where the DNA matches it firmly. The listing skips clone size in some rows; elsewhere it reads once, few, many or a size class.

clone size: NA
D gene: TRBD2
V gene: TRBV4-3
CDR3 length: 16
J gene: TRBJ2-3
CDR3 protein: CASSQEGSGVTDTQYF
CDR3 DNA: TGCGCCAGCAGCCAAGAGGGTAGCGGGGTGACAGATACGCAGTATTTT

clone size: NA
D gene: NA
V gene: TRBV10-1
CDR3 length: 15
J gene: TRBJ2-3
CDR3 protein: CASSEAGSSTDTQYF
CDR3 DNA: TGCGCCAGCAGTGAAGCGGGTTCTAGCACAGATACGCAGTATTTT

clone size: NA
D gene: TRBD2
V gene: TRBV12-3/TRBV12-4
CDR3 length: 13
J gene: TRBJ2-7
CDR3 protein: CASSLAATSGPSF
CDR3 DNA: TGTGCCAGCAGTTTAGCCGCTACTAGCGGGCCCTCCTTC

clone size: once
D gene: NA
V gene: TRBV5-1
CDR3 length: 13
J gene: TRBJ1-1
CDR3 protein: CASSFKADTEAFF
CDR3 DNA: TGCGCCAGCAGCTTTAAGGCGGACACTGAAGCTTTCTTT

clone size: NA
D gene: TRBD1
V gene: TRBV19
CDR3 length: 14
J gene: TRBJ2-7
CDR3 protein: CASRQWTGDDEQYF
CDR3 DNA: TGTGCCAGTAGGCAATGGACAGGGGACGACGAGCAGTACTTC

clone size: NA
D gene: TRBD1
V gene: TRBV7-8
CDR3 length: 15
J gene: TRBJ1-5
CDR3 protein: CASSQGQGADQPQHF
CDR3 DNA: TGTGCCAGCAGCCAGGGACAGGGGGCTGATCAGCCCCAGCATTTT

clone size: NA
D gene: NA
V gene: TRBV7-9
CDR3 length: 15
J gene: TRBJ1-1
CDR3 protein: CASRTPLGGNTEAFF
CDR3 DNA: TGTGCCAGCCGTACCCCTCTCGGGGGGAACACTGAAGCTTTCTTT

clone size: NA
D gene: TRBD2
V gene: TRBV27
CDR3 length: 13
J gene: TRBJ2-3
CDR3 protein: CASSPSGADTQYF
CDR3 DNA: TGTGCCAGCAGTCCCAGCGGGGCAGATACGCAGTATTTT

clone size: NA
D gene: TRBD2
V gene: TRBV6-1
CDR3 length: 15
J gene: TRBJ2-2
CDR3 protein: CASSETSGGAEVLFF
CDR3 DNA: TGTGCCAGCAGTGAAACTAGCGGGGGGGCCGAGGTGCTGTTTTTT

clone size: NA
D gene: TRBD1
V gene: TRBV29-1
CDR3 length: 16
J gene: TRBJ1-4
CDR3 protein: CSVEGTGGASNEKLFF
CDR3 DNA: TGCAGCGTTGAAGGGACAGGGGGCGCCTCTAATGAAAAACTGTTTTTT

clone size: NA
D gene: NA
V gene: TRBV18
CDR3 length: 14
J gene: TRBJ1-4
CDR3 protein: CASSRGQKPEKLFF
CDR3 DNA: TGTGCCAGCTCACGCGGACAGAAACCCGAAAAACTGTTTTTT

clone size: NA
D gene: NA
V gene: TRBV19
CDR3 length: 15
J gene: TRBJ2-7
CDR3 protein: CASTLTGRGFNEQYF
CDR3 DNA: TGTGCCAGTACCCTAACGGGCAGGGGATTCAACGAGCAGTACTTC

clone size: NA
D gene: TRBD1
V gene: TRBV19
CDR3 length: 14
J gene: TRBJ2-5
CDR3 protein: CASSTDRGRETQYF
CDR3 DNA: TGTGCCAGTAGTACTGACAGGGGGAGGGAGACCCAGTACTTC

clone size: NA
D gene: TRBD2
V gene: TRBV28
CDR3 length: 16
J gene: TRBJ2-1
CDR3 protein: CASSLPTGGIFHEQFF
CDR3 DNA: TGTGCCAGCAGTTTACCAACGGGGGGGATCTTCCATGAGCAGTTCTTC

clone size: NA
D gene: TRBD1
V gene: TRBV5-1
CDR3 length: 15
J gene: TRBJ1-1
CDR3 protein: CASSTSTGVTAEAFF
CDR3 DNA: TGCGCCAGCAGCACCTCGACAGGGGTGACCGCTGAAGCTTTCTTT

clone size: few
D gene: NA
V gene: TRBV4-1
CDR3 length: 16
J gene: TRBJ1-5
CDR3 protein: CASSQGPGAGNQPQHF
CDR3 DNA: TGCGCCAGCAGCCAAGGGCCAGGGGCGGGCAATCAGCCCCAGCATTTT

clone size: NA
D gene: NA
V gene: TRBV11-2
CDR3 length: 13
J gene: TRBJ1-1
CDR3 protein: CASSAQGWTEAFF
CDR3 DNA: TGTGCCAGCAGCGCACAGGGCTGGACTGAAGCTTTCTTT

clone size: NA
D gene: TRBD1
V gene: TRBV5-1
CDR3 length: 15
J gene: TRBJ2-1
CDR3 protein: CASSLEGRGLSEQFF
CDR3 DNA: TGCGCCAGCAGCTTGGAGGGCAGGGGGCTGAGTGAGCAGTTCTTC

clone size: NA
D gene: NA
V gene: TRBV27
CDR3 length: 14
J gene: TRBJ2-3
CDR3 protein: CASSGRGGLDTQYF
CDR3 DNA: TGTGCCAGCAGTGGGAGGGGGGGCCTAGATACGCAGTATTTT

clone size: few
D gene: NA
V gene: TRBV10-1
CDR3 length: 15
J gene: TRBJ2-3
CDR3 protein: CASSEGRVEVDTQYF
CDR3 DNA: TGCGCCAGCAGTGAGGGGCGAGTGGAGGTAGATACGCAGTATTTT

clone size: NA
D gene: TRBD1
V gene: TRBV18
CDR3 length: 15
J gene: TRBJ2-7
CDR3 protein: CASSPTGAYLYEQYF
CDR3 DNA: TGTGCCAGCTCACCCACAGGGGCGTACCTATACGAGCAGTACTTC

clone size: NA
D gene: TRBD2
V gene: TRBV7-2
CDR3 length: 14
J gene: TRBJ2-1
CDR3 protein: CASSTLAGENEQFF
CDR3 DNA: TGTGCCAGCAGCACATTAGCGGGGGAAAATGAGCAGTTCTTC

clone size: once
D gene: TRBD2
V gene: TRBV4-3
CDR3 length: 16
J gene: TRBJ2-2
CDR3 protein: CASSRGVLSNAGELFF
CDR3 DNA: TGCGCCAGCAGTCGGGGGGTTCTCTCGAACGCCGGGGAGCTGTTTTTT

clone size: once
D gene: TRBD1
V gene: TRBV5-1
CDR3 length: 15
J gene: TRBJ2-7
CDR3 protein: CASSPLTGGYYEQYF
CDR3 DNA: TGCGCCAGCAGCCCGCTAACAGGGGGATACTACGAGCAGTACTTC

clone size: once
D gene: NA
V gene: TRBV28
CDR3 length: 14
J gene: TRBJ1-4
CDR3 protein: CASSPSGSNEKLFF
CDR3 DNA: TGTGCCAGCAGCCCTTCAGGGTCTAATGAAAAACTGTTTTTT

clone size: NA
D gene: NA
V gene: TRBV5-1
CDR3 length: 12
J gene: TRBJ1-2
CDR3 protein: CASSLGRRGYTF
CDR3 DNA: TGCGCCAGCAGCTTGGGACGGCGGGGCTACACCTTC

clone size: NA
D gene: TRBD1
V gene: TRBV5-1
CDR3 length: 16
J gene: TRBJ2-3
CDR3 protein: CASSLQGARSTDTQYF
CDR3 DNA: TGCGCCAGCAGCTTGCAGGGGGCGCGAAGCACAGATACGCAGTATTTT

clone size: NA
D gene: NA
V gene: TRBV12-3/TRBV12-4
CDR3 length: 13
J gene: TRBJ1-2
CDR3 protein: CASSLAPEHGYTF
CDR3 DNA: TGTGCCAGCAGTTTAGCCCCAGAACATGGCTACACCTTC

clone size: NA
D gene: TRBD2
V gene: TRBV7-6
CDR3 length: 18
J gene: TRBJ2-2
CDR3 protein: CASSLRLAGEMFNGELFF
CDR3 DNA: TGTGCCAGCAGCCTGAGACTAGCGGGGGAGATGTTCAACGGGGAGCTGTTTTTT

clone size: NA
D gene: TRBD1
V gene: TRBV5-6
CDR3 length: 14
J gene: TRBJ2-7
CDR3 protein: CASSPPGQVYEQYF
CDR3 DNA: TGTGCCAGCAGCCCGCCGGGACAGGTCTACGAGCAGTACTTC

clone size: NA
D gene: NA
V gene: TRBV6-1
CDR3 length: 15
J gene: TRBJ2-1
CDR3 protein: CASSDSGTGYNEQFF
CDR3 DNA: TGTGCCAGCAGTGATAGCGGGACAGGGTACAATGAGCAGTTCTTC

clone size: NA
D gene: NA
V gene: TRBV6-6
CDR3 length: 12
J gene: TRBJ2-5
CDR3 protein: CASRQGLETQYF
CDR3 DNA: TGTGCCAGCAGACAGGGTTTGGAGACCCAGTACTTC

clone size: NA
D gene: TRBD2
V gene: TRBV7-3
CDR3 length: 14
J gene: TRBJ2-1
CDR3 protein: CASSPIRGGDEQFF
CDR3 DNA: TGTGCCAGCAGCCCCATCCGGGGGGGCGATGAGCAGTTCTTC

clone size: NA
D gene: NA
V gene: TRBV19
CDR3 length: 14
J gene: TRBJ2-5
CDR3 protein: CASSIRLGGETQYF
CDR3 DNA: TGTGCCAGTAGTATTCGGTTAGGGGGAGAGACCCAGTACTTC

clone size: NA
D gene: NA
V gene: TRBV29-1
CDR3 length: 11
J gene: TRBJ2-7
CDR3 protein: CSVGDSYEQYF
CDR3 DNA: TGCAGCGTAGGGGACTCCTACGAGCAGTACTTC

clone size: few
D gene: NA
V gene: TRBV25-1
CDR3 length: 13
J gene: TRBJ1-4
CDR3 protein: CASEESYNEKLFF
CDR3 DNA: TGTGCCAGCGAAGAGTCGTATAATGAAAAACTGTTTTTT

clone size: NA
D gene: NA
V gene: TRBV29-1
CDR3 length: 16
J gene: TRBJ2-2
CDR3 protein: CSVEDRSVSNTGELFF
CDR3 DNA: TGCAGCGTTGAAGATCGGTCTGTATCGAACACCGGGGAGCTGTTTTTT

clone size: NA
D gene: TRBD1
V gene: TRBV19
CDR3 length: 13
J gene: TRBJ1-1
CDR3 protein: CASQDRGRTEAFF
CDR3 DNA: TGTGCCAGCCAGGACAGGGGGCGTACTGAAGCTTTCTTT

clone size: NA
D gene: NA
V gene: TRBV7-8
CDR3 length: 14
J gene: TRBJ1-1
CDR3 protein: CASSPRNMNTEAFF
CDR3 DNA: TGTGCCAGCAGCCCAAGAAACATGAACACTGAAGCTTTCTTT

clone size: once
D gene: NA
V gene: TRBV4-3
CDR3 length: 14
J gene: TRBJ1-2
CDR3 protein: CASSQDRGPYGYTF
CDR3 DNA: TGCGCCAGCAGCCAAGATCGCGGCCCTTATGGCTACACCTTC

clone size: NA
D gene: NA
V gene: TRBV7-2
CDR3 length: 14
J gene: TRBJ2-3
CDR3 protein: CASSLPSGGDTQYF
CDR3 DNA: TGTGCCAGCAGCCTCCCTTCCGGGGGAGATACGCAGTATTTT

clone size: NA
D gene: TRBD1
V gene: TRBV6-5
CDR3 length: 15
J gene: TRBJ1-1
CDR3 protein: CASKGTGGSGTEAFF
CDR3 DNA: TGTGCCAGCAAAGGGACAGGGGGCTCAGGCACTGAAGCTTTCTTT

clone size: NA
D gene: NA
V gene: TRBV6-2/TRBV6-3
CDR3 length: 14
J gene: TRBJ1-4
CDR3 protein: CASSLRGINEKLFF
CDR3 DNA: TGTGCCAGCAGTCTCCGGGGAATTAATGAAAAACTGTTTTTT

clone size: NA
D gene: TRBD2
V gene: TRBV7-2
CDR3 length: 16
J gene: TRBJ2-5
CDR3 protein: CASSLGLAGFGETQYF
CDR3 DNA: TGTGCCAGCAGCCTAGGACTAGCGGGGTTCGGGGAGACCCAGTACTTC

clone size: NA
D gene: NA
V gene: TRBV7-9
CDR3 length: 14
J gene: TRBJ2-4
CDR3 protein: CASSISRSGDIQYF
CDR3 DNA: TGTGCCAGCAGCATAAGTCGGTCCGGTGACATTCAGTACTTC

clone size: NA
D gene: NA
V gene: TRBV4-3
CDR3 length: 15
J gene: TRBJ2-7
CDR3 protein: CASSQDSGGSYEQYF
CDR3 DNA: TGCGCCAGCAGCCAAGATAGTGGGGGGTCGTACGAGCAGTACTTC

clone size: NA
D gene: TRBD1
V gene: TRBV7-9
CDR3 length: 16
J gene: TRBJ1-1
CDR3 protein: CASSLGGRGMNTEAFF
CDR3 DNA: TGTGCCAGCAGCTTAGGGGGCAGGGGGATGAACACTGAAGCTTTCTTT

clone size: NA
D gene: NA
V gene: TRBV3-1/TRBV3-2
CDR3 length: 14
J gene: TRBJ1-1
CDR3 protein: CASSQATGFAEAFF
CDR3 DNA: TGTGCCAGCAGCCAAGCCACAGGGTTCGCTGAAGCTTTCTTT

clone size: NA
D gene: NA
V gene: TRBV6-5
CDR3 length: 13
J gene: TRBJ1-1
CDR3 protein: CASSYTVETEAFF
CDR3 DNA: TGTGCCAGCAGCTATACAGTGGAAACTGAAGCTTTCTTT

clone size: NA
D gene: TRBD1
V gene: TRBV4-2
CDR3 length: 13
J gene: TRBJ1-6
CDR3 protein: CASSRTGDSPLHF
CDR3 DNA: TGTGCCAGCAGCCGAACAGGGGATTCACCCCTCCACTTT

clone size: once
D gene: TRBD1
V gene: TRBV6-5
CDR3 length: 15
J gene: TRBJ2-7
CDR3 protein: CASSSYGTGQYEQYF
CDR3 DNA: TGTGCCAGCAGTTCCTACGGGACAGGGCAGTACGAGCAGTACTTC

clone size: NA
D gene: NA
V gene: TRBV5-5
CDR3 length: 14
J gene: TRBJ1-2
CDR3 protein: CASSDAGSLTGYTF
CDR3 DNA: TGTGCCAGCAGCGACGCGGGGAGTCTGACTGGCTACACCTTC

clone size: few
D gene: NA
V gene: TRBV7-6
CDR3 length: 15
J gene: TRBJ2-2
CDR3 protein: CASSLEAREAGELFF
CDR3 DNA: TGTGCCAGCAGCTTAGAGGCACGGGAAGCCGGGGAGCTGTTTTTT

clone size: NA
D gene: NA
V gene: TRBV6-5
CDR3 length: 16
J gene: TRBJ2-1
CDR3 protein: CASSSFGGLFDNEQFF
CDR3 DNA: TGTGCCAGCAGTTCATTTGGGGGGTTATTCGACAATGAGCAGTTCTTC

clone size: NA
D gene: NA
V gene: TRBV7-6
CDR3 length: 15
J gene: TRBJ2-1
CDR3 protein: CASSLYSSPGDEQFF
CDR3 DNA: TGTGCCAGCAGCTTATATTCTTCTCCGGGAGATGAGCAGTTCTTC